This T cell receptor beta chain derives from a study of blood T cell repertoires in COVID-19. As for the study in general: The study drew acute and convalescent COVID-19 samples from the United States, Italy and Spain. The analysed material was cDNA or gDNA that came from T cells, B-cell-depleted T cells, or PBMCs.

This clone was observed a few times. Sequenced by immunoSEQ multiplex PCR; TCRdb stores in-frame clones only, minus some. Counted here are approximately 30,000 clones, about 87% occurring once; the ten biggest clones make up 35% to 55%. V was cut by 3 bases and J by 8 bases, with 12 bases left in between. Germline assignment: CDR1 MGHRA and CDR2 YSYEKL. The CDR3 contains 13 residues. V usage is TRBV4-1 and J usage is TRBJ2-3; D gene uncertain. The sequence derives from a human donor in a cohort sampled during active COVID-19. Specimen: peripheral blood. This chain's CDR3 is CASSQLVPGTQYF. In nucleotides, the CDR3 is TGCGCCAGCAGCCAGCTGGTTCCGGGTACGCAGTATTTT.